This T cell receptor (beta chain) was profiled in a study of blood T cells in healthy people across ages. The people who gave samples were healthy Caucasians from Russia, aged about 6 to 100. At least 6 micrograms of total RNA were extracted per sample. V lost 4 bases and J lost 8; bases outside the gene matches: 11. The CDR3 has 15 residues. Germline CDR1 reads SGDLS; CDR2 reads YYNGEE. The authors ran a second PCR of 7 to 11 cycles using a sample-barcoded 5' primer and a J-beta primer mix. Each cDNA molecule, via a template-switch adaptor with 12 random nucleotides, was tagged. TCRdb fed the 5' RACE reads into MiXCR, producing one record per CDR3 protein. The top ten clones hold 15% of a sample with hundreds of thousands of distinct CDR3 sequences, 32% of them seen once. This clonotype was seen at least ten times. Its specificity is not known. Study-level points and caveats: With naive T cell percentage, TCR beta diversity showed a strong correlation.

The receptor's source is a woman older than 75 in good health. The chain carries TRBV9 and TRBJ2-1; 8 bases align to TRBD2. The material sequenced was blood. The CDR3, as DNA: TGTGCCAGCAGCCACCCCGGGACTAGTAATCATGAGCAGTTCTTC. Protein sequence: CASSHPGTSNHEQFF. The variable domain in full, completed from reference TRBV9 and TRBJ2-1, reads DSGVTQTPKHLITATGQRVTLRCSPRSGDLSVYWYQQSLDQGLQFLIQYYNGEERAKGNILERFSAQQFPDLHSELNLSSLELGDSALYFCASSHPGTSNHEQFFGPGTRLTVL.